Presented here are 27 T cell receptor beta chains from one specimen sequenced in a study of Tregs in tolerant kidney transplant recipients. Recipients received nonmyeloablative bone marrow transplants from related graft donors, with transient mixed chimerism. Clones were sequenced by immunoSEQ multiplex PCR, and TCRdb holds only the in-frame ones, with some missing. The sample includes tens of thousands of clones, approximately 94% of them seen just once. The sequencing here drew on CD4+ T cells from blood (PBMCs), taken 12 months after the transplant. The receptors shown here come from a human patient who received a combined kidney and bone marrow transplant. Some of the T cells might come from the graft donor.

The chain joins TRBV6-1 to TRBJ2-2, with 10 positions matching TRBD2. The CDR3 runs to 16 residues. CDR1 is MNHNS and CDR2 is SASEGT in the germline V gene. The V segment lost 3 bases and the J segment 5 bases; nucleotides outside the gene matches: 6. This chain's CDR3 is CASSDPSGSGTGELFF. The DNA of the CDR3 is TGTGCCAGCAGTGACCCTAGCGGGAGCGGTACCGGGGAGCTGTTTTTT.

The chain recombines TRBV5-4 with TRBJ1-6; D perhaps matches TRBD1 (5 bases). The CDR3 totals 17 residues. Germline CDR1 SGHNT, CDR2 YYREEE (reference sequence). V was shortened by 4 bases and J by 0 bases, with 14 bases between the two germline ends. The CDR3 DNA reads as TGTGCCAGCAGCCGTAATCCAGGGTCCTCCTATAATTCACCCCTCCACTTT. It translates to CASSRNPGSSYNSPLHF.

This chain uses TRBV29-1 with TRBJ2-7; 12 bases fit TRBD2. The ends lost 5 bases at V and 4 bases at J; junction bases unmatched: 15. Germline CDR1 reads SQVTM; CDR2 reads ANQGSEA. CDR3 length equals 17 residues. CDR3 DNA sequence: TGCAGCGTTTCTCGGAACCCCTGGACTAGCGGGGAATACGAGCAGTACTTC. Encoded protein: CSVSRNPWTSGEYEQYF.

This rearrangement joins TRBV28 to TRBJ1-3; 7 nucleotides line up with TRBD1. CDR3 size: 15 residues. V gave up 3 bases and J gave up 7 bases; unmatched junction bases: 9. Germline values: CDR1 MDHEN, CDR2 SYDVKM. CDR3: CASSLAGQASNTIYF. Here the CDR3 DNA reads TGTGCCAGCAGTTTGGCAGGACAGGCCTCTAACACCATATATTTT.

The chain uses TRBV6-5 and TRBJ1-4; TRBD1 is a possible D gene (5 bases). The germline V gene has CDR1 MNHEY and CDR2 SVGAGI. The CDR3 runs to 12 residues. Between the trimmed V and J ends, which lost 5 bases and 7 bases, there was a span of 8 bases. DNA for the CDR3: TGTGCCAGCAGTACGGGGGGTGAAAAACTGTTTTTT. Translation: CASSTGGEKLFF.

The rearrangement joins TRBV28 to TRBJ2-3, with a tentative D call TRBD2 (6 bases). Between the trimmed V and J ends, which lost 2 bases and 1 base, there was a span of 10 bases. This CDR3 comprises 15 residues. Germline assignment: CDR1 MDHEN and CDR2 SYDVKM. The CDR3 sequence is CASSLIWGGTDTQYF. The DNA for the CDR3 is TGTGCCAGCAGTTTAATATGGGGGGGCACAGATACGCAGTATTTT. The variable domain in full, completed from reference TRBV28 and TRBJ2-3, reads DVKVTQSSRYLVKRTGEKVFLECVQDMDHENMFWYRQDPGLGLRLIYFSYDVKMKEKGDIPEGYSVSREKKERFSLILESASTNQTSMYLCASSLIWGGTDTQYFGPGTRLTVL.

The chain links TRBV5-1 to TRBJ1-2; 8 bases map to TRBD1. The CDR3 is 14 amino acids. Germline values: CDR1 SGHRS, CDR2 YFSETQ. Trimming took 3 bases from V and 5 from J; bases not matched to a gene: 6. As DNA, the CDR3 is TGCGCCAGCAGCTCTGGACAGGGAGGTTATGGCTACACCTTC. This gives the protein CASSSGQGGYGYTF.

The gene calls are TRBV28 and TRBJ1-4; 7 positions agree with TRBD1. The CDR3 spans 15 residues. After removal of 5 bases from V and 6 bases from J, the junction contained 9 bases not matched to a gene. Germline loops: CDR1 MDHEN, CDR2 SYDVKM. Here the CDR3 reads CASSRIRDSDEKLFF. The CDR3 DNA sequence: TGTGCCAGCAGTCGCATCCGGGACAGCGATGAAAAACTGTTTTTT. The variable domain in full, with the rest retrieved from reference TRBV28 and TRBJ1-4, is DVKVTQSSRYLVKRTGEKVFLECVQDMDHENMFWYRQDPGLGLRLIYFSYDVKMKEKGDIPEGYSVSREKKERFSLILESASTNQTSMYLCASSRIRDSDEKLFFGSGTQLSVL.

As concerns this clone: Other nucleotide sequences in the sample specify the same CDR3. The V gene is TRBV10-3, the J gene TRBJ1-6; TRBD1 is a possible D gene (6 bases). The CDR3 is made up of 18 amino acids. Germline CDR1 and CDR2: ENHRY and SYGVKD. V lost 0 bases to trimming and J lost 7 bases, with 19 bases between them. This chain's CDR3 is CAISESRGGRGWNSPLHF. CDR3 DNA sequence: TGTGCCATCAGTGAGTCGAGGGGGGGCAGGGGTTGGAATTCACCCCTCCACTTT.

This chain uses TRBV27 with TRBJ1-2; TRBD1 might be the D (5 bases). The V gene's germline CDR1 is MNHEY and CDR2 SMNVEV (reference sequence). Deletions cut 5 bases from V and 4 bases from J, with 20 bases between. There are 16 residues in the CDR3. The DNA of the CDR3 is TGTGCCAGCAGTGCTAGACAGTTCCCCTCCCTCTATGGCTACACCTTC. Translation gives CASSARQFPSLYGYTF.

V and J are TRBV29-1 and TRBJ2-3; D is possibly TRBD1 (6 bases). V lost 8 bases and J 0 bases, leaving 18 bases between the germline ends. Germline values: CDR1 SQVTM, CDR2 ANQGSEA. CDR3 length equals 15 residues. The chain's CDR3 is CSSNRDFTSTDTQYF. CDR3 coding DNA: TGCAGCAGTAACAGGGATTTTACTAGCACAGATACGCAGTATTTT.

The V gene is TRBV6-5, the J gene TRBJ1-5; D might be TRBD1 (5 bases). The V end was cut by 7 bases, the J end by 6 bases, with 19 bases between. The CDR3 covers 15 residues. The germline V gene encodes CDR1 MNHEY and CDR2 SVGAGI. CDR3 nucleotides: TGTGCCAGCAAAAGGGCCGTAGGCGGGGGTCAGCCCCAGCATTTT. Protein product: CASKRAVGGGQPQHF.

J is TRBJ2-5 and V is TRBV5-1; no firm D call. The better agreement between TRBJ2-7 and the DNA end casts doubt on the J call. The germline gives CDR1 SGHRS, CDR2 YFSETQ. The CDR3 is made up of 17 amino acids. CDR3 coding DNA: TGCGCCAGCAGCTCCGTGTTGGCCCGAGACATCTCCTACGAGCAGTACTTC. Its protein is CASSSVLARDISYEQYF.

This chain links TRBV7-8 with TRBJ2-2; 9 nucleotides line up with TRBD2. With 5 bases clipped from V and 7 bases from J, the junction kept 11 bases outside the gene matches. This CDR3 contains 16 residues. The germline V gene has CDR1 SGHVS and CDR2 FQNEAQ. In DNA form, the CDR3 reads TGTGCCAGCAGCCCAACGGGCGGGAGGGCCTTCGGGGAGCTGTTTTTT. This sequence encodes CASSPTGGRAFGELFF.

J is TRBJ2-2 and V is TRBV18; D gene uncertain. V lost 2 bases to trimming and J lost 1 base, with 11 bases between them. Germline assignment: CDR1 KGHSH and CDR2 LQKENI. The CDR3 extends over 16 amino acids. The CDR3 region is CASSPIPKQNTGELFF. CDR3 nucleotides: TGTGCCAGCTCACCAATTCCGAAACAGAACACCGGGGAGCTGTTTTTT.

The chain combines TRBV4-1 with TRBJ2-2; the match to TRBD2 covers 9 bases. The germline V gene encodes CDR1 MGHRA and CDR2 YSYEKL. This CDR3 comprises 17 residues. V was pared by 1 base and J by 4 bases, with 7 bases of the junction left unmatched. CDR3 nucleotide sequence: TGCGCCAGCAGCCAAGCTGCGCGGGGGGGGAGCACCGGGGAGCTGTTTTTT. Amino acids: CASSQAARGGSTGELFF.

The rearrangement joins TRBV30 to TRBJ2-3; TRBD2 might be the D (6 bases). Germline values: CDR1 GTSNPN, CDR2 SVGIG (reference sequence). The CDR3 totals 19 residues. V was cut by 0 bases and J by 2 bases, with 24 bases left in between. The DNA for the CDR3 is TGTGCCTGGAGTGTCTATAGCGGAGACCTGCTTCTCGCCACAGATACGCAGTATTTT. Translated: CAWSVYSGDLLLATDTQYF.

The chain uses TRBV5-1 and TRBJ2-7; D perhaps matches TRBD1 (6 bases). Germline V gene lookup returns CDR1 SGHRS and CDR2 YFSETQ. The ends were cut back, 3 bases at V and 3 bases at J, with 13 bases in the middle. This CDR3 has 14 amino acids. CDR3 sequence reads: CASSWGPTFYEQYF. CDR3 nucleotides: TGCGCCAGCAGCTGGGGGCCGACCTTCTACGAGCAGTACTTC. The full variable domain, completed using reference TRBV5-1 and TRBJ2-7, is KAGVTQTPRYLIKTRGQQVTLSCSPISGHRSVSWYQQTPGQGLQFLFEYFSETQRNKGNFPGRFSGRQFSNSRSEMNVSTLELGDSALYLCASSWGPTFYEQYFGPGTRLTVT.

The V gene is TRBV29-1, the J gene TRBJ1-1; 7 bases line up with TRBD1. The germline V gene encodes CDR1 SQVTM and CDR2 ANQGSEA. Losses at the gene ends were 8 bases for V and 1 base for J; bases not matched to a gene: 7. The CDR3 spans 13 residues. CDR3 loop: CSLTGFGNTEAFF. The CDR3 coding sequence is TGCAGCCTGACAGGGTTTGGGAACACTGAAGCTTTCTTT.

V usage is TRBV27 and J usage is TRBJ1-5, with a weak D call TRBD1 (5 bases). CDR3 length equals 15 residues. The ends were cut back, 0 bases at V and 3 bases at J, with 9 bases in the middle. From germline, CDR1 is MNHEY and CDR2 SMNVEV (reference sequence). CDR3: CASSLSWGVNQPQHF. For the CDR3, the DNA is TGTGCCAGCAGTTTATCGTGGGGCGTCAATCAGCCCCAGCATTTT.

This sequence joins TRBV28 and TRBJ1-3; a possible D gene is TRBD1 (5 bases). Trimming shortened V by 4 bases and J by 0 bases, and 10 bases separated the two germline ends. Germline loops: CDR1 MDHEN, CDR2 SYDVKM. CDR3 length: 15 residues. CDR3 region: CASSSAGGSGNTIYF. As DNA, the CDR3 is TGTGCCAGCAGTTCTGCCGGGGGCTCTGGAAACACCATATATTTT.

The chain is built from TRBV5-1 and TRBJ2-3, with 9 bases aligning to TRBD1. Germline loops: CDR1 SGHRS, CDR2 YFSETQ. CDR3 length: 16 residues. V lost 4 bases and J lost 1; bases outside the gene matches: 7. CDR3 loop: CASSITRTGGTDTQYF. DNA for the CDR3: TGCGCCAGCAGCATCACCCGGACAGGGGGCACAGATACGCAGTATTTT.

The chain uses TRBV5-8 and TRBJ1-1, with TRBD1 identical over 8 bases. Germline assignment: CDR1 SGHTS and CDR2 YDEGEE. Trimming at V came to 0 bases and at J to 1 base, leaving 8 bases not matched to a gene. The CDR3 runs to 17 residues. CDR3 sequence reads: CASSLEGRGHGNTEAFF. The DNA for the CDR3 is TGTGCCAGCAGCTTGGAGGGCAGGGGGCATGGGAACACTGAAGCTTTCTTT.

CDR3 loop: CASSEPFKRVRAGDTQYF. The CDR3 coding sequence is TGTGCCAGCAGTGAACCCTTCAAACGGGTCAGGGCGGGGGATACGCAGTATTTT. This chain joins TRBV6-1 and TRBJ2-3; a possible D gene is TRBD2 (6 bases). Trimming removed 2 bases at V and 6 bases at J, with 24 bases between. The CDR3 consists of 18 residues. Per the germline V gene, CDR1 is MNHNS and CDR2 is SASEGT.

The chain carries TRBV6-5 and TRBJ2-7; TRBD1 is a possible D gene (5 bases). The germline V gene encodes CDR1 MNHEY and CDR2 SVGAGI. The CDR3 runs 15 residues. Trimming took off 5 bases at V and 2 bases at J, with 16 bases between the two ends. Here the CDR3 reads CASSADLDRAYEQYF. For the CDR3, the DNA is TGTGCCAGCAGTGCCGATCTAGACAGAGCCTACGAGCAGTACTTC.

This rearrangement joins TRBV6-4 to TRBJ2-5, with unresolved D. Trimming pared 4 bases from V and 5 bases from J, leaving 17 bases between. CDR1 and CDR2 (germline): MRHNA, SNTAGT. This CDR3 has 15 residues. The CDR3 bases are TGTGCCAGCAGTGCTTCCGGAGAGTCCCGGGAGACCCAGTACTTC. It yields the protein CASSASGESRETQYF.

V and J are TRBV15 and TRBJ1-2; TRBD1 agrees at 7 bases. The germline V gene encodes CDR1 LNHNV and CDR2 YYDKDF (reference sequence). After removal of 1 base from V and 0 bases from J, the junction contained 5 bases not matched to a gene. CDR3 length: 16 amino acids. The DNA for the CDR3 is TGTGCCACCAGCAGAGTCCGGGACAGAGCTAACTATGGCTACACCTTC. Its protein is CATSRVRDRANYGYTF. Supplemented by reference TRBV15 and TRBJ1-2, the full variable domain reads DAMVIQNPRYQVTQFGKPVTLSCSQTLNHNVMYWYQQKSSQAPKLLFHYYDKDFNNEADTPDNFQSRRPNTSFCFLDIRSPGLGDTAMYLCATSRVRDRANYGYTFGSGTRLTVV.